This T cell receptor (beta chain) appears in the sequencing data of a study of spatial heterogeneity in lung cancer. As for time point: sample taken at primary tumor resection. Untreated early-stage non-small cell lung cancer patients, approximately 79 in total, were the donors. Whole RNA came from tumor, nontumor lung or frozen PBMC and was sequenced without being sorted. The CDR3 length is 14 residues. V gave up 1 base and J gave up 5 bases, with 12 bases separating them. Germline V lookup: CDR1 SEHNR, CDR2 FQNEAQ (reference sequence). Each CDR3 protein gets one entry after TCRdb re-called the 5' RACE reads with MiXCR. The sample holds over 50,000 distinct CDR3 sequences, 6.3% seen once. In this sample, this clonotype turned up many times. Its cognate antigen is unknown. Study-wide findings and caveats: Tumor TCRs that were ubiquitous and expanded showed up in blood more at resection than follow-up.

This TCR was sampled from a female donor with early-stage non-small cell lung cancer. The V call is TRBV7-9, the J call TRBJ2-7; D is perhaps TRBD1 or TRBD2 (5 bases each). The specimen comprised PBMCs, sampled at surgery. In DNA form, the CDR3 reads TGTGCCAGCAGCTTAGTGTCCGGGGCCGACGAGCAGTACTTC. It translates to CASSLVSGADEQYF.